This is a list of T cell receptor beta chains from one sample in a study of regulatory T cells in long-lasting Graves disease. TCRdb reprocessed the multiplex PCR reads via MiXCR and lists one record per CDR3 protein. The sample contains 400,000 to 500,000 distinct CDR3 sequences, roughly 15% of which appear only once. The same data also contributed to another study, on T cells in Graves' hyperthyroidism and ophthalmopathy.

Source: peripheral blood mononuclear cells (PBMCs), taken at new diagnosis, from a patient treated with antithyroid drugs. The receptors originated from a woman aged 18-29 years with Graves disease. Both conserved end residues are trimmed from each CDR3. Fields, in order: V gene, J gene, CDR3 protein.

TRBV11-3	TRBJ1-6	ASSFFGQGFNSPLH
TRBV2	TRBJ2-1	ASRPLAADNEQF
TRBV7-2	TRBJ2-7	ASSLEQGFKY
TRBV6-1	TRBJ2-3	ASIRTGGLWDTQY
TRBV7-3	TRBJ2-3	ASSPELAYTDTQY
TRBV28	TRBJ2-5	ASSFLAEQETQY
TRBV5-1	TRBJ1-2	ASSPHRTVLDGYT
TRBV28	TRBJ2-1	ASSLGLEQF
TRBV28	TRBJ1-1	ASRGGQGPTEAF
TRBV12-3/TRBV12-4	TRBJ1-5	ASSYRVAQTGQPQH
TRBV12-3/TRBV12-4	TRBJ2-3	ASSLGDSITDTQY
TRBV2	TRBJ2-1	ASQAGGPIDEQF
TRBV27	-	ASSFLGSDNEQF
TRBV10-3	TRBJ2-5	AISEIQETQY
TRBV24-1	TRBJ2-7	ATSDNRDRGHEQY
TRBV6-7	TRBJ2-5	ASSPGQAGSETQY
TRBV7-9	TRBJ2-2	AGSLNDAGELF
TRBV6-1	TRBJ1-2	ASGQPNYGYT
TRBV18	TRBJ1-4	ASSPPGAATNEKLF
TRBV20-1	TRBJ2-2	SASPAGGAGELF
TRBV29-1	TRBJ2-1	SGKAGGSYNEQF
TRBV20-1	TRBJ2-7	SARRIRGHPYEQY
TRBV12-3/TRBV12-4	TRBJ2-1	ASSLSSFRF
TRBV5-1	TRBJ1-1	ASSLTGAWTEAF
TRBV3-1	TRBJ2-7	ASSQVDEQY
TRBV7-8	TRBJ2-1	ASSPLGANEQF
TRBV6-2/TRBV6-3	TRBJ2-3	ASSVAGGADTQY
TRBV9	TRBJ2-5	ASSAATGLALETQY
TRBV12-3/TRBV12-4	TRBJ2-2	ASSSGNMVDTGELF
TRBV5-1	TRBJ2-7	ASRTTGNEQY
TRBV20-1	TRBJ2-1	SASLWGGLAAYNEQF
TRBV7-9	TRBJ2-3	ASPRPLQGDTQY
TRBV28	TRBJ1-1	ASSSSMLARMNTEAF
TRBV20-1	TRBJ2-3	SANDGTISDTQY
TRBV19	TRBJ1-2	ASSISKGYGYT
TRBV7-2	TRBJ2-1	ASSLADYNEQF
TRBV29-1	TRBJ2-1	SVSQSGLTNEQF
TRBV20-1	TRBJ1-6	AGNRGSSYNSPLH
TRBV19	TRBJ2-1	ASSRPPGQGYNEQF
TRBV4-1	TRBJ2-2	ASSFLAGRAHTGELF
TRBV10-1	TRBJ2-2	ASSRTRNTGELF